This record looks at one TCR beta chain sequence and its context. The target antigen is unknown. This entry is derived from a study of CD8 T cells in Susac syndrome. General observations from the study: It was acknowledged by the study that relatively few individuals were included in its TCR sequencing and HLA analysis.

The CDR3 is made up of 16 amino acids. V was clipped by 0 bases and J by 5 bases, with 16 bases between them. CDR1 is LGHDT and CDR2 is YNNKEL in the germline V gene (reference sequence). Sequencing of TCR beta was performed on blood CD8+ and CD4+ T cells. In contrast to the negatively isolated CD8+ and CD4+ T cells, TEMRA cells were FACS-enriched. Reverse transcription of roughly 0.5 to 1 ug RNA was performed with random hexamers. Multiplex immunoSEQ PCR targeted 54 Vbeta and 13 Jbeta TCR beta segments. From the immunoSEQ multiplex PCR reads, TCRdb called clonotypes with MiXCR, one entry per CDR3 protein. The table shows approximately 110,000 distinct CDR3 sequences, with around 97% occurring only once.

This TCR was sampled from a human donor in good health. The sequencing sample was made of CD4+ T cells from PBMCs. The chain recombines TRBV3-1 with TRBJ2-5; D perhaps matches TRBD1 (6 bases). The CDR3 DNA sequence: TGTGCCAGCAGCCAAGATTCGTGGGGGCGCCTTGAGACCCAGTACTTC. Protein sequence: CASSQDSWGRLETQYF.